Following are 20 T cell receptor beta chains from one sample sequenced in a study of beta chain features in type 1 diabetes. The study reverse transcribed the entire isolated RNA, so it sequenced expressed TCRB transcripts. TCRdb keeps only in-frame clones here, not all; method: immunoSEQ multiplex PCR. The data contain around 200,000 clones, less than 15% of them singletons. Sequenced sample: central memory CD4+ T cells from blood. These receptors all stem from a woman in her late teens or twenties in good health.

This clone showed up just a few times. The chain links TRBV18 to TRBJ2-1; tentative D call: TRBD1 (5 bases). The CDR3 length is 13 residues. Germline V gives CDR1 KGHSH, CDR2 LQKENI. The ends were cut back, 0 bases at V and 12 bases at J, with 12 bases in the middle. The CDR3 nucleotides are TGTGCCAGCTCACCACCCTCAGACAGAGGGCAGTTCTTC. Residues: CASSPPSDRGQFF.

This clone came up a few times. The CDR3 DNA reads TGTGCCATCAGCTTAGGGACAGGGGTTAACGAGCAGTACTTC. It is translated as CAISLGTGVNEQYF. The chain is built from TRBV10-3 and TRBJ2-7; 10 nucleotides align to TRBD1. Looked up from germline, CDR1 is ENHRY and CDR2 is SYGVKD. Losses at the gene ends were 6 bases for V and 5 bases for J; bases not matched to a gene: 7. The CDR3 extends over 14 amino acids.

This clone was observed a few times. The genes are TRBV14 and TRBJ2-5; 7 bases agree with TRBD2. V lost 7 bases, J lost 4 bases, and 12 bases stayed unmatched. There are 15 residues in the CDR3. Germline lookup yields CDR1 SGHDN and CDR2 FVKESK. The CDR3 DNA follows: TGTGCCAGCACGAAAGGCGGGACTACACGAGAGACCCAGTACTTC. Protein product: CASTKGGTTRETQYF.

This clone has just a few counts. The J gene is TRBJ2-2, the V gene TRBV5-1; the match to TRBD1 covers 10 bases. The CDR3 contains 15 residues. From germline, CDR1 is SGHRS and CDR2 YFSETQ. Trimming cost V 3 bases and J 8 bases; bases outside gene matches: 7. The CDR3 loop reads CASSYSDRGLGELFF. CDR3 coding DNA: TGCGCCAGCAGCTACTCTGACAGGGGGCTAGGGGAGCTGTTTTTT.

The chain couples TRBV28 to TRBJ1-1, with 9 bases lining up with TRBD1. Losses at the gene ends were 5 bases for V and 6 bases for J; bases not matched to a gene: 13. This CDR3 is built from 16 residues. Germline V gives CDR1 MDHEN, CDR2 SYDVKM. The CDR3 loop reads CASSQAGTGILAEAFF. CDR3 in DNA: TGTGCCAGCAGTCAAGCCGGGACAGGGATTTTGGCTGAAGCTTTCTTT.

The chain employs TRBV7-2 and TRBJ2-7; 13 bases agree with TRBD2. Trimming cost V 5 bases and J 0 bases; bases outside gene matches: 1. CDR3 size: 15 residues. CDR1 is SGHTA and CDR2 is FQGNSA in the germline V gene. The CDR3 DNA reads TGTGCCAGCAGCCGGACTAGCGGGAGCTCCTACGAGCAGTACTTC. As protein: CASSRTSGSSYEQYF.

The sample holds a few counts of this clone. The V and J genes are TRBV5-1 and TRBJ1-2; D is uncertain. Trimming shortened V by 3 bases and J by 5 bases, and 14 bases separated the two germline ends. The CDR3 contains 14 residues. CDR1 is SGHRS, CDR2 YFSETQ, per germline. DNA for the CDR3: TGCGCCAGCAGCTCACTCGACGGGAGGTATGGCTACACCTTC. Residues: CASSSLDGRYGYTF.

This chain uses TRBV10-3 with TRBJ2-5, with D perhaps TRBD1 (5 bases). The CDR3 spans 13 residues. Germline V gene data show CDR1 as ENHRY and CDR2 as SYGVKD. The V end was cut by 10 bases, the J end by 1 base, with 13 bases between. The CDR3 nucleotides are TGTGCCACCAGGGCAGAATCCCAAGAGACCCAGTACTTC. As protein: CATRAESQETQYF.

This clone was seen only a few times. The chain joins TRBV9 to TRBJ2-1; D gene ambiguous. V shed 4 bases and J shed 9 bases, with 14 bases lying between them. Germline CDR1 reads SGDLS; CDR2 reads YYNGEE. The CDR3 contains 13 residues. The CDR3 DNA reads as TGTGCCAGCAGCAACCCACCTATGGTTGAGCAGTTCTTC. Protein sequence: CASSNPPMVEQFF. The entire variable domain, with the rest obtained from reference TRBV9 and TRBJ2-1, is as follows: DSGVTQTPKHLITATGQRVTLRCSPRSGDLSVYWYQQSLDQGLQFLIQYYNGEERAKGNILERFSAQQFPDLHSELNLSSLELGDSALYFCASSNPPMVEQFFGPGTRLTVL.

The J gene is TRBJ1-4, the V gene TRBV7-2; 8 bases fit TRBD1. The CDR3 spans 15 residues. The germline CDR1 and CDR2 sequences are SGHTA and FQGNSA. The trim removed 1 base at V and 5 bases at J, leaving 3 bases unmatched. DNA of the CDR3: TGTGCCAGCAGCTTAGGGGACAGGATGAATGAAAAACTGTTTTTT. Its protein is CASSLGDRMNEKLFF.

This sequence joins TRBV5-4 and TRBJ1-5; no clear D gene. Looked up from germline, CDR1 is SGHNT and CDR2 is YYREEE (reference sequence). V lost 5 bases and J lost 6, with 9 bases in between. This CDR3 has 12 amino acids. CDR3 sequence: CASSYEGQPQHF. The CDR3 DNA reads as TGTGCCAGCAGTTATGAGGGTCAGCCCCAGCATTTT.

V usage is TRBV15 and J usage is TRBJ1-2; perhaps TRBD1 as D (6 bases). The CDR3 contains 17 residues. From germline, CDR1 is LNHNV and CDR2 YYDKDF (reference sequence). Trimming shortened V by 0 bases and J by 2 bases, and 16 bases separated the two germline ends. The CDR3 protein is CATSRDLRTETNYGYTF. In DNA, the CDR3 is TGTGCCACCAGCAGAGATCTCAGGACAGAGACGAACTATGGCTACACCTTC.

V usage is TRBV9 and J usage is TRBJ2-7; 10 bases align to TRBD1. In germline, CDR1 is SGDLS, CDR2 YYNGEE. The CDR3 has 23 residues. Unmatched junction bases numbered 25, after V lost 0 bases and J lost 1 base. CDR3 bases: TGTGCCAGCAGCGTAGTTTACCCCGTAGGTCCCGACTCGGACAGGGGGTCGTCCTACGAGCAGTACTTC. Translation gives CASSVVYPVGPDSDRGSSYEQYF.

Only a few counts were recorded for this clone. The chain couples TRBV19 to TRBJ2-6, with TRBD2 as a possible D gene (6 bases). V lost 3 bases, J lost 4 bases, and 10 bases lay in between. CDR1 and CDR2 from the germline V gene are LNHDA and SQIVND (reference sequence). The CDR3 spans 15 residues. The CDR3 loop is CASSMGGSGANVLTF. The DNA for the CDR3 is TGTGCCAGTAGTATGGGAGGCTCAGGGGCCAACGTCCTGACTTTC.

This clone was observed a few times. V and J are TRBV7-3 and TRBJ2-5; D is unresolved. Trimming took off 1 base at V and 4 bases at J, with 10 bases between the two ends. The CDR3 totals 14 residues. Germline V gene sequence: CDR1 SGHTA, CDR2 FQGTGA. CDR3 residues: CASSLSGAGETQYF. The CDR3 bases are TGTGCCAGCAGCTTAAGTGGTGCAGGAGAGACCCAGTACTTC.

This clone has only a few counts. The chain is built from TRBV6-6 and TRBJ2-7, with TRBD1 matching over 8 bases. The V gene end was trimmed by 6 bases and the J gene end by 6 bases; junction bases not matched to a gene: 7. Germline V gene data show CDR1 as MNHNY and CDR2 as SVGAGI (reference sequence). This CDR3 region has 13 residues. CDR3 sequence: CASSPDRVGEQYF. As DNA, the CDR3 is TGTGCCAGCAGCCCGGACAGGGTTGGCGAGCAGTACTTC.

This chain connects TRBV7-2 to TRBJ2-7, with TRBD2 matching 11 bases. CDR3 length: 14 amino acids. V was clipped by 5 bases and J by 1 base; unmatched bases: 1. CDR1 and CDR2 from the germline V gene are SGHTA and FQGNSA. The CDR3 sequence: CASSASGRSYEQYF. CDR3 sequence (DNA): TGTGCCAGCAGCGCTAGCGGGAGGTCCTACGAGCAGTACTTC.

The J gene is TRBJ2-7, the V gene TRBV21-1; the table's D call of TRBD2 was not tested on the DNA. TRBV21-1 constitutes a pseudogene. The CDR3 is 17 amino acids. The CDR3 spells CASNIGLMERGTYEQYF. Written as DNA, the CDR3 is TGTGCCAGCAACATTGGGCTGATGGAGCGGGGGACATACGAGCAGTACTTC.

This clone turned up a few times. This CDR3 reads CASSLPRGGGYNEQFF. As DNA, the CDR3 is TGTGCCAGCAGCTTGCCTAGGGGCGGGGGTTACAATGAGCAGTTCTTC. V is TRBV7-9 and J is TRBJ2-1; TRBD2 matches at 7 bases. CDR3 length: 16 residues. From germline, CDR1 is SEHNR and CDR2 FQNEAQ (reference sequence). The V segment lost 3 bases and the J segment 4 bases; nucleotides outside the gene matches: 9. Full variable domain (outside the CDR3, taken from reference TRBV7-9 and TRBJ2-1): DTGVSQNPRHKITKRGQNVTFRCDPISEHNRLYWYRQTLGQGPEFLTYFQNEAQLEKSRLLSDRFSAERPKGSFSTLEIQRTEQGDSAMYLCASSLPRGGGYNEQFFGPGTRLTVL.

The chain couples TRBV5-1 to TRBJ2-2; 7 positions agree with TRBD1. CDR3 length: 15 amino acids. J was trimmed by 5 bases and V by 6 bases; bases with no gene match: 10. Germline assignment: CDR1 SGHRS and CDR2 YFSETQ. CDR3 DNA sequence: TGCGCCAGCACCCCCACAGGGGTATGGACCGGGGAGCTGTTTTTT. This encodes CASTPTGVWTGELFF.